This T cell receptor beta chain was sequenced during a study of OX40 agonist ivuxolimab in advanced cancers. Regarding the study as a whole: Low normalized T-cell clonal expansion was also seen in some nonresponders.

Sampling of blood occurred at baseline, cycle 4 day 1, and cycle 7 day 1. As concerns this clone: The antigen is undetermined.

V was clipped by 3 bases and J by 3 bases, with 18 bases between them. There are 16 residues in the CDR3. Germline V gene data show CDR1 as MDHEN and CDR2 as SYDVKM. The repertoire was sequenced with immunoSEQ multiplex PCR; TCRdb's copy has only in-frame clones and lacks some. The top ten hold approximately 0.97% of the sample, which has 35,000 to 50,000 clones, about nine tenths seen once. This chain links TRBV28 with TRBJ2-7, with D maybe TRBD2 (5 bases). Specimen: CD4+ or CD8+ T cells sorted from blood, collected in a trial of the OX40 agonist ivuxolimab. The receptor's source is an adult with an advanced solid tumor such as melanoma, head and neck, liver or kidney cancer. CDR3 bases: TGTGCCAGCAGTTTCCTGCGGGCTTTCTCCCTCTACGAGCAGTACTTC. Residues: CASSFLRAFSLYEQYF.